This TCR beta chain derives from a study of early T cells in non-severe SARS-CoV-2 infection. The CDR3 has 14 residues. Trimming cost V 0 bases and J 5 bases, with 9 bases left between them. Germline V lookup: CDR1 SGHKS, CDR2 YYEKEE (reference sequence). This clonotype occurred many times. TCRdb called the 5' RACE reads again in MiXCR, with one record for every CDR3 protein. The sample holds roughly 70,000 distinct CDR3 sequences, roughly 13% seen once. Sequenced material: whole blood. This clonotype originated in an adult who was a healthcare worker with PCR-confirmed SARS-CoV-2 infection or an uninfected control (not recorded which). V usage is TRBV5-5 and J usage is TRBJ1-5; D gene ambiguous. The CDR3: CASSLGRSYQPQHF. For the CDR3, the DNA is TGTGCCAGCAGCTTGGGCCGGAGTTATCAGCCCCAGCATTTT.